This is a list of T cell receptor beta chains from one sample in a study of identical twins. TCRdb fed the 5' RACE reads into MiXCR, producing one record per CDR3 protein. The sample includes roughly 690,000 distinct CDR3 sequences, around 20% of them seen just once. These same records also appear under a second study, on T cells expressing NK-cell markers.

Sequenced sample: PBMCs. All receptors come from a woman under 30 in good health. Each CDR3 is given with its conserved first and last residue. Fields, in order: J gene, D gene, V gene, clone size, CDR3 protein, CDR3 DNA. The D gene is left open where the match is weak. Expanded clones are given a class, and other clones once, few, many or no size at all.

>TRBJ2-7|TRBD2|TRBV7-9|few
CASSIGLAGVLYEQYF
TGTGCCAGCAGCATTGGACTAGCGGGAGTCTTGTACGAGCAGTACTTC
>TRBJ2-7|TRBD2|TRBV12-3/TRBV12-4|-
CASRTSGEGEQYF
TGTGCCAGTAGGACTAGCGGGGAAGGGGAGCAGTACTTC
>TRBJ2-5|TRBD2|TRBV10-3|-
CAISESEREYGTQYF
TGTGCCATCAGTGAGTCTGAGCGGGAGTATGGGACCCAGTACTTC
>TRBJ1-3|-|TRBV5-1|-
CASSLNVDGSGNTKYF
TGCGCCAGCAGTCTGAACGTCGACGGTTCTGGAAACACCAAATATTTT
>TRBJ2-5|TRBD2|TRBV4-3|-
CASSQVLAGGEQETQYF
TGCGCCAGCAGCCAAGTCCTAGCGGGAGGGGAACAAGAGACCCAGTACTTC
>TRBJ1-1|TRBD1|TRBV5-1|few
CASSLEPGQGMNTEAFF
TGCGCCAGCAGCTTGGAGCCGGGACAGGGCATGAACACTGAAGCTTTCTTT
>TRBJ2-3|TRBD2|TRBV12-3/TRBV12-4|-
CASLKVLAGVARTDTQYF
TGTGCCAGCCTCAAAGTACTAGCGGGAGTTGCCCGCACAGATACGCAGTATTTT
>TRBJ2-7|-|TRBV5-1|few
CASSPATGTYEQYF
TGCGCCAGCAGCCCGGCGACAGGTACCTACGAGCAGTACTTC
>TRBJ2-7|-|TRBV6-1|few
CASTPTRIPYEQYF
TGTGCCAGCACCCCTACTCGAATCCCCTACGAGCAGTACTTC
>TRBJ1-1|-|TRBV10-3|-
CASHQGVENTEAFF
TGTGCCTCTCACCAAGGGGTTGAGAACACTGAAGCTTTCTTT
>TRBJ2-5|TRBD2|TRBV9|few
CASSIDSGRETQYF
TGTGCCAGCAGCATAGATAGCGGGAGAGAGACCCAGTACTTC
>TRBJ2-4|-|TRBV5-1|-
CASSTGRGPKNIQYF
TGCGCCAGCAGCACGGGCAGGGGCCCCAAAAACATTCAGTACTTC
>TRBJ2-1|-|TRBV7-6|-
CASSLRERNNEQFF
TGTGCCAGCAGCTTGCGGGAACGAAACAATGAGCAGTTCTTC
>TRBJ1-1|TRBD1|TRBV6-5|-
CASSYGTGFTEAFF
TGTGCCAGCAGTTACGGGACAGGGTTCACTGAAGCTTTCTTT
>TRBJ2-1|TRBD2|TRBV7-9|few
CASSPRRLAEYNEQFF
TGTGCCAGCAGCCCACGCAGACTAGCGGAGTACAATGAGCAGTTCTTC
>TRBJ2-1|-|TRBV5-6|few
CASSWRVSSYNEQFF
TGTGCCAGCAGCTGGAGGGTCAGCTCCTACAATGAGCAGTTCTTC
>TRBJ2-3|-|TRBV20-1|few
CSAEGQTKNTQYF
TGCAGTGCTGAGGGTCAAACTAAAAATACGCAGTATTTT
>TRBJ1-2|-|TRBV20-1|few
CSARKFGIGYTF
TGCAGTGCTAGAAAATTTGGGATTGGCTACACCTTC
>TRBJ1-6|-|TRBV12-3/TRBV12-4|-
CASSLNPRGTLHF
TGTGCCAGCAGCTTAAACCCCAGGGGAACCCTCCACTTT
>TRBJ2-7|TRBD2|TRBV4-3|-
CASSQERRLAGGSHEQYF
TGCGCCAGCAGCCAAGAACGACGACTAGCGGGAGGAAGCCACGAGCAGTACTTC
>TRBJ2-1|TRBD2|TRBV7-3|-
CASSLRPGTSGGGEQFF
TGTGCCAGCAGCCTTCGTCCCGGGACTAGCGGGGGTGGTGAGCAGTTCTTC
>TRBJ2-7|-|TRBV7-2|few
CASSLARLTYEQYF
TGTGCCAGCAGCTTAGCGAGGCTCACCTACGAGCAGTACTTC
>TRBJ2-1|-|TRBV20-1|-
CSARDAGPSNEQFF
TGCAGTGCTAGAGATGCCGGTCCGTCGAATGAGCAGTTCTTC
>TRBJ2-7|TRBD1|TRBV12-3/TRBV12-4|few
CASSRTSGTGGAGQYF
TGTGCCAGCAGCCGCACCTCCGGGACAGGGGGCGCAGGGCAGTACTTC
>TRBJ2-7|TRBD1|TRBV20-1|many
CSAREGTVYEQYF
TGCAGTGCTAGAGAGGGGACAGTCTACGAGCAGTACTTC
>TRBJ2-3|-|TRBV10-3|few
CAIRPLGDGSTDTQYF
TGTGCCATCAGGCCCCTGGGGGACGGGAGCACAGATACGCAGTATTTT
>TRBJ1-1|-|TRBV7-9|-
CASSLVQGTSNTEAFF
TGTGCCAGCAGCTTAGTTCAGGGCACCTCGAACACTGAAGCTTTCTTT
>TRBJ2-1|TRBD2|TRBV10-1|many
CASSSSGGSNEQFF
TGCGCCAGCAGTTCAAGCGGGGGGAGCAATGAGCAGTTCTTC
>TRBJ2-1|TRBD2|TRBV6-5|-
CASSYIGTSDNEQFF
TGTGCCAGCAGTTACATCGGGACTAGCGACAATGAGCAGTTCTTC
>TRBJ1-1|-|TRBV29-1|few
CSVIRRDLEAFF
TGCAGCGTTATAAGGAGAGACCTTGAGGCTTTCTTT
>TRBJ2-3|TRBD2|TRBV27|-
CASSPLSGGWTDTQYF
TGTGCCAGCAGTCCGTTGTCGGGGGGTTGGACAGATACGCAGTATTTT
>TRBJ2-4|-|TRBV11-1|few
CASSAHSRGRLAKNIQYF
TGTGCCAGCAGCGCTCACTCCCGGGGACGGCTAGCCAAAAACATTCAGTACTTC
>TRBJ2-1|TRBD2|TRBV5-1|-
CASSLERGGPNEQFF
TGCGCCAGCAGCCTCGAGCGGGGGGGCCCGAATGAGCAGTTCTTC
>TRBJ2-7|-|TRBV7-9|-
CASSLEIPGSYEQYF
TGTGCCAGCAGCTTAGAGATTCCAGGCTCCTACGAGCAGTACTTC
>TRBJ1-6|TRBD1|TRBV9|few
CASSEGQGMSSYNSPLHF
TGTGCCAGCAGCGAGGGACAGGGTATGAGCTCCTATAATTCACCCCTCCACTTT
>TRBJ2-5|-|TRBV20-1|-
CSARDPSGRLQETQYF
TGCAGTGCTAGAGACCCCAGCGGACGCTTACAAGAGACCCAGTACTTC
>TRBJ2-3|-|TRBV20-1|few
CSARETKGSGPLTDTQYF
TGCAGTGCTAGAGAGACCAAGGGGTCAGGGCCACTCACAGATACGCAGTATTTT
>TRBJ2-5|-|TRBV12-3/TRBV12-4|-
CASTLSAQETQYF
TGTGCCAGCACCCTGAGTGCCCAAGAGACCCAGTACTTC
>TRBJ2-7|-|TRBV5-1|-
CASSLTPGTPYEQYF
TGCGCCAGCAGCCTAACCCCCGGGACCCCCTACGAGCAGTACTTC
>TRBJ2-4|TRBD2|TRBV20-1|-
CSATFWTSGALKNIQYF
TGCAGTGCTACCTTCTGGACTAGCGGGGCCCTCAAAAACATTCAGTACTTC
>TRBJ1-5|-|TRBV27|many
CARERDNCGPQHF
TGTGCCAGGGAAAGGGACAATTGTGGGCCCCAGCATTTT
>TRBJ2-2|-|TRBV15|once
CATSDVRGGDTGELFF
TGTGCCACCAGCGACGTTCGGGGCGGTGACACCGGGGAGCTGTTTTTT
>TRBJ2-1|TRBD2|TRBV12-3/TRBV12-4|many
CASSGTNGGNEQFF
TGTGCCAGCAGTGGGACTAACGGGGGCAATGAGCAGTTCTTC
>TRBJ1-5|-|TRBV6-2/TRBV6-3|few
CASSYVAGEPQHF
TGTGCCAGCAGTTACGTGGCAGGGGAGCCCCAGCATTTT
>TRBJ1-1|TRBD1|TRBV6-1|-
CASRWDRDGDTEAFF
TGTGCCAGCAGATGGGACAGGGACGGGGACACTGAAGCTTTCTTT
>TRBJ2-1|TRBD2|TRBV6-6|-
CATQGLAGYEQFF
TGTGCCACACAGGGACTAGCGGGATATGAGCAGTTCTTC
>TRBJ2-1|-|TRBV12-5|few
CASFYEDEQFF
TGTGCTAGTTTTTACGAGGATGAGCAGTTCTTC
>TRBJ2-3|-|TRBV6-4|medium-sized
CASSRGRDGDTQYF
TGTGCCAGCAGTCGGGGCCGGGATGGGGATACGCAGTATTTT
>TRBJ2-5|-|TRBV5-1|-
CASRERGGETQYF
TGCGCCAGCCGGGAGAGGGGTGGAGAGACCCAGTACTTC
>TRBJ2-7|-|TRBV15|-
CATSQASRGYEQYF
TGTGCCACCAGTCAAGCCAGCCGCGGTTACGAGCAGTACTTC
>TRBJ2-7|-|TRBV7-6|-
CASSLGQANEQYF
TGTGCCAGCAGCTTAGGACAGGCCAACGAGCAGTACTTC
>TRBJ2-5|-|TRBV29-1|few
CSVGAATQETQYF
TGCAGCGTTGGGGCAGCGACACAAGAGACCCAGTACTTC
>TRBJ2-3|TRBD2|TRBV6-2/TRBV6-3|-
CASSSSGYTDTQYF
TGTGCCAGCAGCAGTAGCGGGTACACAGATACGCAGTATTTT
>TRBJ2-1|TRBD2|TRBV15|-
CATSRATGLAGEGAYNEQFF
TGTGCCACCAGCAGAGCAACGGGACTAGCGGGTGAAGGTGCCTACAATGAGCAGTTCTTC
>TRBJ2-3|-|TRBV12-3/TRBV12-4|few
CASSLGGFGTDTQYF
TGTGCCAGCAGCCTCGGAGGGTTTGGGACAGATACGCAGTATTTT
>TRBJ1-1|TRBD1|TRBV12-3/TRBV12-4|-
CASSNRGRIRNTEAFF
TGTGCCAGCAGTAACAGGGGGCGAATAAGAAATACTGAAGCTTTCTTT
>TRBJ2-5|-|TRBV20-1|few
CSGRGLSQETQYF
TGCAGTGGGAGAGGGCTATCGCAAGAGACCCAGTACTTC
>TRBJ2-3|TRBD2|TRBV20-1|many
CSARGLAGPDTQYF
TGCAGTGCTAGGGGACTAGCGGGGCCAGATACGCAGTATTTT
>TRBJ2-1|-|TRBV14|few
CASSHPRRDQSSYNEQFF
TGTGCCAGCAGCCACCCCCGGCGGGACCAGAGCTCCTACAATGAGCAGTTCTTC
>TRBJ2-7|TRBD2|TRBV12-3/TRBV12-4|-
CASSFVAGGVDEQYF
TGTGCCAGCAGTTTTGTAGCGGGAGGAGTCGACGAGCAGTACTTC